A single sample gave rise to the 9 T cell receptor beta chains below, sequenced in a study of blood T cell repertoires in COVID-19. Assay: immunoSEQ multiplex PCR; the TCRdb copy retains only in-frame clones and omits some. The sample comprises about 59,000 clones, about 73% of which are singletons, and 15% to 20% rests with the top ten. The sequenced sample was peripheral blood. These receptors originate from a woman aged 45-65 years with active or convalescent COVID-19.

This clone was counted only a few times. The rearrangement joins TRBV7-9 to TRBJ1-1, with a possible D match to TRBD1 (5 bases). Germline-derived CDR1 and CDR2 are SEHNR and FQNEAQ (reference sequence). This CDR3 is 11 amino acids long. V lost 5 bases to trimming and J lost 5 bases, with 6 bases between them. Here the CDR3 reads CASSRGTEAFF. The CDR3 DNA sequence: TGTGCCAGCAGCCGGGGGACTGAAGCTTTCTTT. The entire variable domain, with the rest obtained from reference TRBV7-9 and TRBJ1-1, is as follows: DTGVSQNPRHKITKRGQNVTFRCDPISEHNRLYWYRQTLGQGPEFLTYFQNEAQLEKSRLLSDRFSAERPKGSFSTLEIQRTEQGDSAMYLCASSRGTEAFFGQGTRLTVV.

The chain carries TRBV24-1 and TRBJ2-7, with 11 bases aligning to TRBD1. Germline V gene lookup returns CDR1 KGHDR and CDR2 SFDVKD. V gave up 2 bases and J gave up 3 bases; unmatched junction bases: 2. The CDR3 is 15 residues long. This CDR3 reads CATSDYGTGGYEQYF. CDR3 nucleotides: TGTGCCACCAGTGATTACGGGACAGGGGGCTACGAGCAGTACTTC.

The chain joins TRBV19 to TRBJ2-2; TRBD1 matches at 7 bases. This CDR3 contains 16 residues. Germline V gives CDR1 LNHDA, CDR2 SQIVND (reference sequence). The V and J ends lost 6 bases and 0 bases, in that order; junction bases with no gene match: 7. Here the CDR3 reads CASSHLGTANTGELFF. DNA for the CDR3: TGTGCCAGTAGCCATCTCGGGACAGCGAACACCGGGGAGCTGTTTTTT.

The V call is TRBV20-1, the J call TRBJ2-7; TRBD1 agrees at 7 bases. J gave up 3 bases and V 3 bases, and 8 bases lay outside the gene matches. From germline, CDR1 is DFQATT and CDR2 SNEGSKA (reference sequence). The CDR3 runs to 14 residues. CDR3 residues: CSASVAGGDYEQYF. In DNA form, the CDR3 reads TGCAGTGCTAGTGTGGCAGGGGGAGACTACGAGCAGTACTTC.

The V and J genes are TRBV18 and TRBJ2-2, with TRBD1 identical over 8 bases. The CDR3 consists of 17 residues. Germline V CDR1 and CDR2: KGHSH, LQKENI. V shed 4 bases, J shed 2 bases, and the junction held 9 bases outside the gene matches. DNA of the CDR3: TGTGCCAGCTCACGCAACCGACAGGGGCAAAACACCGGGGAGCTGTTTTTT. Its translation: CASSRNRQGQNTGELFF.

The rearrangement uses TRBV29-1 and TRBJ2-5; D is perhaps TRBD2 (5 bases). V lost 3 bases to trimming and J lost 5 bases, with 13 bases between them. Germline CDR1 SQVTM, CDR2 ANQGSEA. The CDR3 is made up of 13 amino acids. The CDR3 sequence is CSVDDWGAETQYF. In DNA form, the CDR3 reads TGCAGCGTTGATGATTGGGGAGCGGAGACCCAGTACTTC. Variable domain in full (rest from reference TRBV29-1 and TRBJ2-5): SAVISQKPSRDICQRGTSLTIQCQVDSQVTMMFWYRQQPGQSLTLIATANQGSEATYESGFVIDKFPISRPNLTFSTLTVSNMSPEDSSIYLCSVDDWGAETQYFGPGTRLLVL.

This rearrangement joins TRBV27 to TRBJ1-1; possible D gene TRBD1, 5 bases. Between the trimmed V and J ends, which lost 0 bases and 5 bases, there was a span of 7 bases. The CDR3 extends over 13 amino acids. Germline V gene data show CDR1 as MNHEY and CDR2 as SMNVEV (reference sequence). DNA for the CDR3: TGTGCCAGCAGTTTATCACCAGGGACTGAAGCTTTCTTT. Translated, it gives CASSLSPGTEAFF.

The chain is built from TRBV2 and TRBJ2-1, with D perhaps matching TRBD2 (6 bases). The CDR3 has 15 amino acids. V was pared by 5 bases and J by 9 bases, with 20 bases between. Germline lookup yields CDR1 SNHLY and CDR2 FYNNEI. Here the CDR3 DNA reads TGTGCCAGCAGTCCTGCTTTGGGACTCGTACCTGAGCAGTTCTTC. This gives the protein CASSPALGLVPEQFF.

The V gene is TRBV5-1, the J gene TRBJ2-7; 8 bases agree with TRBD1. The CDR3 has 16 amino acids. V was pared by 4 bases and J by 3 bases, with 12 bases of the junction left unmatched. Looked up from germline, CDR1 is SGHRS and CDR2 is YFSETQ. The CDR3 here is CASSLTGARGHYEQYF. The CDR3 DNA follows: TGCGCCAGCAGCCTAACCGGGGCCAGGGGGCACTACGAGCAGTACTTC. The whole variable domain, remainder taken from reference TRBV5-1 and TRBJ2-7, is KAGVTQTPRYLIKTRGQQVTLSCSPISGHRSVSWYQQTPGQGLQFLFEYFSETQRNKGNFPGRFSGRQFSNSRSEMNVSTLELGDSALYLCASSLTGARGHYEQYFGPGTRLTVT.